The 22 T cell receptor beta chains given below trace back to one sample, sequenced in a study of human T cells and chemical hapten exposure (dated by TCRdb to 2020 to 2022). The time point label of this sample denotes: pre-sensitization, week 0. Sample treatment or condition, as interpreted from the label and publication: therapeutic diphenylcyclopropenone sensitization with weekly scalp DPC. The receptor library was made with RACE. TCRdb shows the sequencer as NextSeq 500. In TCRdb, the public reads were trimmed at Q25 with fastp and aligned with MiXCR, with productive beta chains retained. Duplicate CDR3 protein sequences are folded into a single record with the most common DNA and genes. The sample contains approximately 370,000 distinct CDR3 sequences, around 5% of them found a single time. More than 8% of the sample comes from the top ten. The sample here was whole blood, taken in connection with sensitization to the hapten diphenylcyclopropenone (DPC). Receptors were obtained from a woman aged 18-29 years with alopecia areata. Some clones in this sample may be carry-over from other donors' samples.

V usage is TRBV5-1 and J usage is TRBJ1-4, with 9 bases identical to TRBD1. Unmatched junction bases numbered 7, after V lost 4 bases and J lost 0 bases. The CDR3 extends over 17 amino acids. Per germline, CDR1 SGHRS and CDR2 YFSETQ. The CDR3 loop reads CASSLGQGRATNEKLFF. Written as DNA, the CDR3 is TGCGCCAGCAGCCTGGGACAGGGACGTGCAACTAATGAAAAACTGTTTTTT.

This clonotype was counted at least ten times. V gene TRBV7-6 combines with J gene TRBJ2-3; 8 bases are shared with TRBD2. The CDR3 contains 18 residues. J was trimmed by 3 bases and V by 1 base; bases with no gene match: 12. Germline V gene data show CDR1 as SGHVS and CDR2 as FNYEAQ. The CDR3: CASSLVSGGAIATDTQYF. Here the CDR3 DNA reads TGTGCCAGCAGCTTAGTTTCCGGGGGGGCAATTGCGACAGATACGCAGTATTTT.

The table lists this clonotype with a few counts. The J gene is TRBJ2-7, the V gene TRBV12-3 or TRBV12-4; no firm D call. The CDR3 contains 15 residues. The V end was cut by 6 bases, the J end by 0 bases, with 15 bases between. CDR3 region: CASSPPFHSSYEQYF. The DNA of the CDR3 is TGTGCCAGCAGCCCCCCTTTCCACAGCTCCTACGAGCAGTACTTC.

The CDR3 protein is CATYAGADYGYTF. CDR3 DNA sequence: TGCGCCACCTACGCCGGGGCAGACTATGGCTACACCTTC. The gene calls are TRBV4-1 and TRBJ1-2, with a tentative D call TRBD1 (5 bases). The germline CDR1 and CDR2 sequences are MGHRA and YSYEKL. Trimming stripped 10 bases from V and 3 bases from J, with 15 bases between. This CDR3 is 13 amino acids long.

This clonotype has just a few counts. This chain connects TRBV20-1 to TRBJ1-5; 8 bases are shared with TRBD1. In germline, CDR1 is DFQATT, CDR2 SNEGSKA (reference sequence). V was pared by 6 bases and J by 5 bases, with 6 bases of the junction left unmatched. The CDR3 has 13 residues. The CDR3 DNA is TGCAGTGCCCTAGACAGGGGTGATCAGCCCCAGCATTTT. It codes for CSALDRGDQPQHF.

This clonotype was counted ten times or more. The chain combines TRBV7-9 with TRBJ2-6; D not certain. Deletions cut 1 base from V and 9 bases from J, with 16 bases between. The CDR3 has 16 residues. Germline CDR1 reads SEHNR; CDR2 reads FQNEAQ (reference sequence). CDR3 nucleotide sequence: TGTGCCAGCAGCTTAGAGGTGATACCTACCTACAACGTCCTGACTTTC. It codes for CASSLEVIPTYNVLTF. The entire variable domain, with the rest obtained from reference TRBV7-9 and TRBJ2-6, is as follows: DTGVSQNPRHKITKRGQNVTFRCDPISEHNRLYWYRQTLGQGPEFLTYFQNEAQLEKSRLLSDRFSAERPKGSFSTLEIQRTEQGDSAMYLCASSLEVIPTYNVLTFGAGSRLTVL.

This clonotype was seen more than once but under ten times. The chain couples TRBV20-1 to TRBJ1-1; no definite D call. The V end lost 1 base, the J end lost 1 base, and 10 bases lay between the germline ends. Germline CDR1 is DFQATT and CDR2 is SNEGSKA (reference sequence). This CDR3 contains 14 residues. CDR3 protein: CSARVLISNTEAFF. The CDR3 bases are TGCAGTGCTAGAGTCCTCATATCGAACACTGAAGCTTTCTTT.

The chain combines TRBV5-1 with TRBJ2-5; TRBD1 is a possible D gene (6 bases). Trimming shortened V by 4 bases and J by 5 bases, and 18 bases separated the two germline ends. Looked up from germline, CDR1 is SGHRS and CDR2 is YFSETQ. CDR3 length equals 15 residues. The CDR3 DNA follows: TGCGCCAGCAGCCCTGGGGGCGGCCAGGGGGAGACCCAGTACTTC. It codes for CASSPGGGQGETQYF.

This clonotype was seen ten or more times. The chain is built from TRBV7-6 and TRBJ2-3; 12 bases map to TRBD2. CDR1 and CDR2 (germline): SGHVS, FNYEAQ. CDR3 length: 15 residues. Germline trimming cut 7 bases from V and 4 bases from J; bases unmatched to any gene: 6. The CDR3 sequence is CASTLLAGGPDTQYF. CDR3 in DNA: TGTGCCAGCACCCTACTAGCGGGGGGCCCAGATACGCAGTATTTT.

This clonotype was picked up many times. An end of the junction differs from the germline gene, which may be a read error. This chain uses TRBV12-3 or TRBV12-4 with TRBJ1-2; TRBD1 agrees at 7 bases. The CDR3 loop spans 13 amino acids. CDR3 sequence (DNA): TGTGCCAGCAGCTTAGGGGGCTCCTATGGCTACACCTTC. It codes for CASSLGGSYGYTF.

On this clonotype: Given a far larger clone just one base away, this is likely a sequencing read error. The chain combines TRBV7-9 with TRBJ2-3, with D perhaps assigned TRBD1 or TRBD2 (6 bases each). This CDR3 has 13 amino acids. CDR1 and CDR2 from the germline V gene are SEHNR and FQNEAQ (reference sequence). The CDR3 spells CASSSGGTDTLYF. DNA for the CDR3: TGTGCCAGCAGCTCCGGGGGCACAGATACGCTGTATTTT.

This chain connects TRBV6-1 to TRBJ1-1; no clear D gene. The length of the CDR3 is 11 residues. Trimming pared 7 bases from V and 2 bases from J, leaving 5 bases between. Germline V lookup: CDR1 MNHNS, CDR2 SASEGT. This CDR3 reads CASTINTEAFF. In DNA form, the CDR3 reads TGTGCCAGCACCATAAACACTGAAGCTTTCTTT.

This clonotype was recorded a few times. The chain combines TRBV29-1 with TRBJ2-3, with no clear D. This CDR3 spans 11 amino acids. CDR1 is SQVTM and CDR2 is ANQGSEA in the germline V gene. V dropped 4 bases and J dropped 8 bases, with 10 bases sitting between them. The DNA for the CDR3 is TGCAGCGTTGCCGTACTCGGTACGCAGTATTTT. Protein sequence: CSVAVLGTQYF.

There are many counts of this clonotype. V usage is TRBV5-4 and J usage is TRBJ2-3; 9 bases map to TRBD2. Germline CDR1 SGHNT, CDR2 YYREEE (reference sequence). V lost 0 bases and J lost 0; bases outside the gene matches: 5. CDR3 length: 17 amino acids. The CDR3 DNA follows: TGTGCCAGCAGCTTGGGACTAGCGGCCGCTAGCACAGATACGCAGTATTTT. Translated, it gives CASSLGLAAASTDTQYF.

This clonotype was observed a few times. V is TRBV18 and J is TRBJ2-1; D remains unclear. The CDR3 extends over 12 amino acids. The V gene lost 10 bases and the J gene lost 5 bases, with 12 bases spanning the gap. The germline V gene has CDR1 KGHSH and CDR2 LQKENI. The CDR3 sequence is CANHGEDNEQFF. DNA of the CDR3: TGTGCCAACCACGGAGAGGACAATGAGCAGTTCTTC.

The chain joins TRBV5-1 to TRBJ2-5; the D gene could be TRBD1 or TRBD2 (6 bases each). CDR1 SGHRS and CDR2 YFSETQ come from the germline V gene. The V gene lost 0 bases and the J gene lost 1 base, with 10 bases spanning the gap. The CDR3 extends over 15 amino acids. The CDR3 DNA reads as TGCGCCAGCAGCTTGGAGAAGGGGGGCCAAGAGACCCAGTACTTC. Amino acids: CASSLEKGGQETQYF.

This chain connects TRBV11-2 to TRBJ2-1, with D hard to call. The CDR3 consists of 15 residues. V was trimmed by 4 bases and J by 0 bases, leaving 10 bases between them. Germline CDR1 is SGHAT and CDR2 is FQNNGV. The DNA of the CDR3 is TGTGCCAGCAGCTCCGGGTCGAGCTCCTACAATGAGCAGTTCTTC. Residues: CASSSGSSSYNEQFF. The variable domain in full, with the rest retrieved from reference TRBV11-2 and TRBJ2-1, is EAGVAQSPRYKIIEKRQSVAFWCNPISGHATLYWYQQILGQGPKLLIQFQNNGVVDDSQLPKDRFSAERLKGVDSTLKIQPAKLEDSAVYLCASSSGSSSYNEQFFGPGTRLTVL.

V is TRBV11-2 and J is TRBJ2-1; the match to TRBD1 covers 9 bases. This CDR3 region has 16 residues. From germline, CDR1 is SGHAT and CDR2 FQNNGV. The V segment lost 0 bases and the J segment 8 bases; nucleotides outside the gene matches: 8. The CDR3 coding sequence is TGTGCCAGCAGCTTAGATTGGGGACAGGGTTGGGATGAGCAGTTCTTC. This sequence encodes CASSLDWGQGWDEQFF.

This clonotype showed up many times. The chain carries TRBV7-2 and TRBJ2-3; possibly TRBD2 for D (6 bases). Germline CDR1 SGHTA, CDR2 FQGNSA. CDR3 length: 14 residues. V was trimmed by 1 base and J by 6 bases, leaving 11 bases between them. The chain's CDR3 is CASSLESSGDTQYF. CDR3 DNA: TGTGCCAGCAGCTTAGAGAGCAGCGGGGATACGCAGTATTTT.

The table lists this clonotype with a few counts. V and J are TRBV5-1 and TRBJ2-5, with 10 bases lining up with TRBD1. CDR1 SGHRS and CDR2 YFSETQ come from the germline V gene. With V trimmed by 0 bases and J by 12 bases, 2 bases remained unmatched. This CDR3 has 12 amino acids. The CDR3 loop is CASSLEGQGKYF. CDR3 bases: TGCGCCAGCAGCTTGGAGGGACAGGGGAAGTACTTC. The entire variable domain, with the rest obtained from reference TRBV5-1 and TRBJ2-5, is as follows: KAGVTQTPRYLIKTRGQQVTLSCSPISGHRSVSWYQQTPGQGLQFLFEYFSETQRNKGNFPGRFSGRQFSNSRSEMNVSTLELGDSALYLCASSLEGQGKYFGPGTRLLVL.

This clonotype was recorded at least ten times. This chain links TRBV18 with TRBJ2-3; D may be TRBD2 (5 bases). V lost 2 bases to trimming and J lost 4 bases, with 10 bases between them. This CDR3 region has 14 residues. Germline assignment: CDR1 KGHSH and CDR2 LQKENI. The CDR3 loop is CASSPTSSADTQYF. In nucleotides, the CDR3 is TGTGCCAGCTCACCAACGAGTAGCGCAGATACGCAGTATTTT.

This clonotype was counted only a few times. The CDR3 DNA sequence: TGTGCCAGCAGGACAGACCACAATCAGCCCCAGCATTTT. Translated, it gives CASRTDHNQPQHF. V is TRBV6-2 or TRBV6-3 and J is TRBJ1-5; TRBD1 is a possible D gene (5 bases). The CDR3 length is 13 residues. Trimming removed 6 bases from V and 3 bases from J, with 9 bases in between. CDR1 and CDR2 (germline): MNHEY, SVGEGT.